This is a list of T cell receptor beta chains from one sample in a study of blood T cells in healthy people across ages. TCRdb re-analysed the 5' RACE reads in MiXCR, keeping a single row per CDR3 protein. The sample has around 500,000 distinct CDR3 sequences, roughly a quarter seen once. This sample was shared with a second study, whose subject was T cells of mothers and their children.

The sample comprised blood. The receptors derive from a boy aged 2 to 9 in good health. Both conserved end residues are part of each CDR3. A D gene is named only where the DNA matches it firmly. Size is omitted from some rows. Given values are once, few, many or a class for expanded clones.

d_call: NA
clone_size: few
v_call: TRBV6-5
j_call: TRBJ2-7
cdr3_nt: TGTGCCAGCAGTCCCCCGGGGGGCGTGAAAGAGCAGTACTTC
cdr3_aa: CASSPPGGVKEQYF

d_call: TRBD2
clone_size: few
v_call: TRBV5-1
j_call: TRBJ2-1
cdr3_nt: TGCGCCAGCAGCCCTCAGGCACGGGAGGGGGGAAATGAGCAGTTCTTC
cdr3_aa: CASSPQAREGGNEQFF

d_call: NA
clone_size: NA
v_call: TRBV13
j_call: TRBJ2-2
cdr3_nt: TGTGCCAGCAGCTTATTTCTGGGAGCATCGCCCGGGGAGCTGTTTTTT
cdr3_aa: CASSLFLGASPGELFF

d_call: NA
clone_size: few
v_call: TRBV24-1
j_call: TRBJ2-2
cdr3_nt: TGTGCCACCCGAGGGGATGACACCGGGGAGCTGTTTTTT
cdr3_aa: CATRGDDTGELFF

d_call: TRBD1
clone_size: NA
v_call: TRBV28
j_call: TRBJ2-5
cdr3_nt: TGTGCCAGCAGTCCAAATCCCTGGGACAGGGTCGGGGAGACCCAGTACTTC
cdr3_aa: CASSPNPWDRVGETQYF

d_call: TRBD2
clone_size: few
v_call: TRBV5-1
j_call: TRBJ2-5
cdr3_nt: TGCGCCAGCAGCTTGGTATGGCGGGGGCAAGAGACCCAGTACTTC
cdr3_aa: CASSLVWRGQETQYF

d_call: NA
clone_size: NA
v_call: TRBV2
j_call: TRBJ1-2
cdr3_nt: TGTGCCAGCAGAGACGACCGGACAGCCCTGTCGGGCTACACCTTC
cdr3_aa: CASRDDRTALSGYTF

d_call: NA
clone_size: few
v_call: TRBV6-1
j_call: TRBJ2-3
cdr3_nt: TGTGCCAGCAGTTTTGGGGGTAGTACAGATACGCAGTATTTT
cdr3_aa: CASSFGGSTDTQYF

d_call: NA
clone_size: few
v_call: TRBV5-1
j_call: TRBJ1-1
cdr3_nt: TGCGCCAGCAGCTTGGTACAGGGAAAGAACACTGAAGCTTTCTTT
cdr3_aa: CASSLVQGKNTEAFF

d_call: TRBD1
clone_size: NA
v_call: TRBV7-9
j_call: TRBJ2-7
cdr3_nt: TGTGCCAGCAGCCCCGGACAGGGGTCGAACAACGAGCAGTACTTC
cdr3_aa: CASSPGQGSNNEQYF

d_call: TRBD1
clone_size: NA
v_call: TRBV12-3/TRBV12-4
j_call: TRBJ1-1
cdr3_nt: TGTGCCAGCAGTCCACCCGGGACAGGGGGCGCGACTGAAGCTTCCTTT
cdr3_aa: CASSPPGTGGATEASF

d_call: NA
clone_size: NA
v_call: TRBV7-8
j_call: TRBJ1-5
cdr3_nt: TGTGCCAGCAGCTTAGCAGGGTTTTATCAGCCCCAGCATTTT
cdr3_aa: CASSLAGFYQPQHF

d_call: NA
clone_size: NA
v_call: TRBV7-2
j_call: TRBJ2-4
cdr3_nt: TGTGCCAGCAGCTTATATACCGAAGCGGTTTCCAAAAACATTCAGTACTTC
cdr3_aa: CASSLYTEAVSKNIQYF

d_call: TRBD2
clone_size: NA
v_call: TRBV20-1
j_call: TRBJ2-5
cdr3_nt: TGCAGTGCTAGTGGAGCGGGGGGAAACCAAGAGACCCAGTACTTC
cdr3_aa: CSASGAGGNQETQYF

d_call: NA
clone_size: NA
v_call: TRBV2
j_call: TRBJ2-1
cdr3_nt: TGTGCCAGCACAGGAGGGATCGACAATGAGCAGTTCTTC
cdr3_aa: CASTGGIDNEQFF

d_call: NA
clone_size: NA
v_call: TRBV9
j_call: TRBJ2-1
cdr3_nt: TGTGCCAGCAGCGTAGAAGGTATACCATACAATGAGCAGTTCTTC
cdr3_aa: CASSVEGIPYNEQFF

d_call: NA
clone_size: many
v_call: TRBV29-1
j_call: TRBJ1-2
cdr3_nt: TGCAGCGTCACCGAGGGGACCGCCTATGGCTACACCTTC
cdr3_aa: CSVTEGTAYGYTF

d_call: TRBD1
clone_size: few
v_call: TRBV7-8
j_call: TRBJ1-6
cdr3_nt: TGTGCCAGCGGCCGGCCTGGGACAGGGAATTCACCCCTCCACTTT
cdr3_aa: CASGRPGTGNSPLHF

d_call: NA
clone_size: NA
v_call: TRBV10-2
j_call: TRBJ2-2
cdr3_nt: TGCGCCAGCAGTGCTGAGGCAGCAGCCGGGGAGCTGTTTTTT
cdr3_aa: CASSAEAAAGELFF

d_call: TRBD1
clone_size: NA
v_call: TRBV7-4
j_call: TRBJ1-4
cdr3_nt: TGTGCCAGCAGCCCCGTCGACAGGGGTACGACTAATGAAAAACTGTTTTTT
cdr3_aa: CASSPVDRGTTNEKLFF

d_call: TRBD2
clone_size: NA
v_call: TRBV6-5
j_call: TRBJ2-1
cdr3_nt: TGTGCCAGCAGTTATAGCGGGGGGGGGAATGAGCAGTTCTTC
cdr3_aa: CASSYSGGGNEQFF

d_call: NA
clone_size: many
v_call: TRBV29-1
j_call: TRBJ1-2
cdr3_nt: TGCACCACCCGACGCGACAGAAACTATGGCTACACCTTC
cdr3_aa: CTTRRDRNYGYTF

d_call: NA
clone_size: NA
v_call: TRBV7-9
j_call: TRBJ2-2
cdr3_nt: TGTTCCAGCAGCTTAGGAGGGCCCACAACCACCGGGGAGCTGTTTTTT
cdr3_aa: CSSSLGGPTTTGELFF

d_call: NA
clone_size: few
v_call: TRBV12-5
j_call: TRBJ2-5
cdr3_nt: TGTGCTAGTGGTTTGGTCGCCTACGAAGAGACCCAGTACTTC
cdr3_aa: CASGLVAYEETQYF

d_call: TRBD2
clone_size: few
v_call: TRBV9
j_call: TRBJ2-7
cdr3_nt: TGTGCCAGCAGCTCCCGCGCCACTAGCGGGATCAGCGAGCAGTACTTC
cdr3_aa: CASSSRATSGISEQYF

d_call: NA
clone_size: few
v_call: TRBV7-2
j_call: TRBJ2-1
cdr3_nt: TGTGCCAGCAGCGCTCTGCGGGCGAGCTCCTACAATGAGCAGTTCTTC
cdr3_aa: CASSALRASSYNEQFF

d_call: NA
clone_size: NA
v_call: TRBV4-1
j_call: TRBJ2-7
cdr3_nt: TGCGCCAGCAGCCAAGATTTCGGGAGAGACGAGCAGTACTTC
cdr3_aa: CASSQDFGRDEQYF

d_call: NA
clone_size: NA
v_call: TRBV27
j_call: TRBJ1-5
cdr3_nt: TGTGCCAGCAGTCCCGTGAGGGGGGGTCAGCCCCAGCATTTT
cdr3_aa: CASSPVRGGQPQHF

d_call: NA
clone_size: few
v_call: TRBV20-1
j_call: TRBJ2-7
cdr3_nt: TGCAGTGCTAGGGGTTCACAGGGAATCTACGAGCAGTACTTC
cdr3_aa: CSARGSQGIYEQYF

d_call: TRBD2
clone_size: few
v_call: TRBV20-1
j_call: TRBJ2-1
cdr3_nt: TGCAGTGCTAGAGACCTTAGCGGGAGGGCCTCAAATGAGCAGTTCTTC
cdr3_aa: CSARDLSGRASNEQFF

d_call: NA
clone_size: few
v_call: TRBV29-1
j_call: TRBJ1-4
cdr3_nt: TGCAGCGTGGCCCTACAAGCGACAACTAATGAAAAACTGTTTTTT
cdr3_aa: CSVALQATTNEKLFF